This is a list of T cell receptor beta chains from one sample in a study of blood T cell repertoires in COVID-19. The repertoire was sequenced with immunoSEQ multiplex PCR; TCRdb's copy has only in-frame clones and lacks some. In the table there are fewer than 250,000 clones, 85% to 90% of which are singletons. Sample: peripheral blood. The source of these receptors is a man aged 30 to 45 with COVID-19, enrolled during active disease. Each CDR3 is given with its conserved first and last residue. D genes are given only for firm matches. Size is stated for part of the rows, as once, few or many counts, or as a class when the clone is expanded.

>TRBJ1-5|NA|TRBV28|13|TRBD1
CASRDRVGGPQHF
TGTGCCAGCCGGGACAGGGTCGGGGGGCCCCAGCATTTT
>TRBJ1-5|NA|TRBV6-2/TRBV6-3|16|TRBD1
CASSYVTGGPNQPQHF
TGTGCCAGCAGTTACGTGACAGGGGGCCCAAATCAGCCCCAGCATTTT
>TRBJ2-7|NA|TRBV3-1/TRBV3-2|13|NA
CASSQEHWAGQYF
TGTGCCAGCAGCCAAGAACACTGGGCCGGGCAGTACTTC
>TRBJ2-1|NA|TRBV7-2|14|TRBD1
CASSFPTGSNEQFF
TGTGCCAGCAGCTTCCCGACAGGGTCTAATGAGCAGTTCTTC
>TRBJ2-1|NA|TRBV10-3|16|NA
CAISGILGSGYNEQFF
TGTGCCATCAGTGGAATCCTAGGGAGTGGCTACAATGAGCAGTTCTTC
>TRBJ2-3|NA|TRBV5-4|19|TRBD2
CASSWGLAGGKYYTDTQYF
TGTGCCAGCAGCTGGGGACTAGCGGGGGGAAAATACTACACAGATACGCAGTATTTT
>TRBJ2-7|NA|TRBV2|13|NA
CASSEIQGYEQYF
TGTGCCAGCAGTGAAATTCAGGGCTACGAGCAGTACTTC
>TRBJ2-7|NA|TRBV4-1|15|NA
CASSQEFTGSYEQYF
TGCGCCAGCAGCCAAGAATTCACAGGGTCCTACGAGCAGTACTTC
>TRBJ1-5|NA|TRBV28|14|TRBD1
CASSLSTGFETQHF
TGTGCCAGCAGTTTATCGACAGGGTTTGAAACCCAGCATTTT
>TRBJ1-4|NA|TRBV7-8|15|NA
CASSLGQATNEKLFF
TGTGCCAGCAGCTTAGGACAGGCAACTAATGAAAAACTGTTTTTT
>TRBJ1-2|NA|TRBV28|16|TRBD1
CASSPGQGGANYGYTF
TGTGCCAGCAGCCCGGGACAGGGGGGAGCTAACTATGGCTACACCTTC
>TRBJ1-1|NA|TRBV28|14|TRBD1
CASNHHRGSTEAFF
TGTGCCAGCAATCATCACAGGGGAAGCACTGAAGCTTTCTTT
>TRBJ2-5|NA|TRBV5-1|15|TRBD2
CASSLRLAGEETQYF
TGCGCCAGCAGCCTACGACTAGCGGGAGAGGAGACCCAGTACTTC
>TRBJ2-2|NA|TRBV5-1|15|NA
CASSLEGQNTGELFF
TGCGCCAGCAGCTTGGAAGGACAGAACACCGGGGAGCTGTTTTTT
>TRBJ1-2|NA|TRBV4-2|15|NA
CASSQVNGENYGYTF
TGTGCCAGCAGCCAAGTGAACGGGGAGAACTATGGCTACACCTTC
>TRBJ1-4|NA|TRBV11-2|14|TRBD1
CASSFMTGGEKLFF
TGTGCCAGCAGCTTTATGACAGGGGGCGAAAAACTGTTTTTT
>TRBJ1-2|NA|TRBV18|13|TRBD1
CASSPDREYGYTF
TGTGCCAGCTCACCAGACAGGGAATATGGCTACACCTTC
>TRBJ2-1|NA|TRBV28|16|NA
CASSRRGTYSYNEQFF
TGTGCCAGCAGTCGCCGGGGGACCTACTCCTACAATGAGCAGTTCTTC
>TRBJ2-7|NA|TRBV18|14|TRBD1
CASSPGQASYEQYF
TGTGCCAGCTCACCCGGACAGGCATCCTACGAGCAGTACTTC
>TRBJ2-2|NA|TRBV18|14|NA
CASLNSGNTGELFF
TGTGCCAGCCTGAATAGCGGGAACACCGGGGAGCTGTTTTTT
>TRBJ2-7|NA|TRBV7-9|14|NA
CASSSPGPSHEQYF
TGTGCCAGCAGCTCCCCGGGTCCCAGCCACGAGCAGTACTTC
>TRBJ2-3|NA|TRBV11-3|19|TRBD2
CASSRDRPSGRKSTDTQYF
TGTGCCAGCAGCCGAGATCGCCCTAGCGGGAGGAAGAGCACAGATACGCAGTATTTT
>TRBJ1-2|NA|TRBV12-5|16|NA
CASGLHGGDVSSGYTF
TGTGCTAGTGGTCTACACGGCGGGGACGTCTCGTCCGGCTACACCTTC
>TRBJ1-2|NA|TRBV7-2|14|TRBD1
CASSQLQGFIGYTF
TGTGCCAGCAGTCAATTACAGGGGTTCATCGGCTACACCTTC
>TRBJ1-4|NA|TRBV5-6|12|NA
CASSLGSGQLFF
TGTGCCAGCAGCTTGGGTAGTGGTCAACTGTTTTTT
>TRBJ1-2|once|TRBV5-6|12|NA
CASSAGLGGYTF
TGTGCCAGCAGCGCCGGACTAGGGGGCTACACCTTC
>TRBJ2-3|NA|TRBV18|12|NA
CASSHPEDTQYF
TGTGCCAGCTCACACCCTGAGGATACGCAGTATTTT
>TRBJ1-1|NA|TRBV15|16|NA
CATSRATGSGDTEAFF
TGTGCCACCAGCAGAGCTACTGGGTCAGGTGACACTGAAGCTTTCTTT
>TRBJ2-1|NA|TRBV19|15|TRBD2
CASSIWLAAYNEQFF
TGTGCCAGTAGTATCTGGCTAGCGGCTTACAATGAGCAGTTCTTC
>TRBJ2-7|NA|TRBV27|14|NA
CASSPIRGGGRQYF
TGTGCCAGCAGTCCTATAAGGGGGGGCGGGAGGCAGTACTTC
>TRBJ1-2|NA|TRBV7-9|15|NA
CASSLGGGVNYGYTF
TGTGCCAGCAGCTTGGGAGGGGGTGTTAACTATGGCTACACCTTC
>TRBJ2-1|NA|TRBV4-2|15|TRBD2
CASSQDSGGANEQFF
TGTGCCAGCAGCCAAGATAGCGGGGGGGCCAATGAGCAGTTCTTC
>TRBJ2-7|NA|TRBV28|14|NA
CASSGTLYSYEQYF
TGTGCCAGCAGCGGGACACTATATTCCTACGAGCAGTACTTC